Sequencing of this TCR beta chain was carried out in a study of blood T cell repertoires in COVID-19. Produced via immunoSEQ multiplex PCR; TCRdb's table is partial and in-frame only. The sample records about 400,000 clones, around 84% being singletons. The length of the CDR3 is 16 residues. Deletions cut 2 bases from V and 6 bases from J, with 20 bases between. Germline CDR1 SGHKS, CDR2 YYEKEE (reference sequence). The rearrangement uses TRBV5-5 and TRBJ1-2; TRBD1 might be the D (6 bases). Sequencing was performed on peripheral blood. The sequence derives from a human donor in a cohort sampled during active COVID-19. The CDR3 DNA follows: TGTGCCAGCAGCTTAATCGTTCCGGGCAGGGGAGATGGCTACACCTTC. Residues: CASSLIVPGRGDGYTF.